A single sample is the source of the 22 T cell receptor beta chains below, sequenced in a study of pediatric ulcerative colitis. Generated by immunoSEQ multiplex PCR, the TCRdb table keeps only in-frame clones and is missing some. The sample shows more than 35,000 clones, 55% to 85% of them seen only once. The rectum was sampled with one to two pinch biopsies at colonoscopy. The specimen sequenced was gut tissue. These TCRs come from a boy younger than 18 with moderate ulcerative colitis.

CDR3 in DNA: TGTGCCAGCAGTTTGAGGGTCGAGCAGTACTTC. Encoded protein: CASSLRVEQYF. This chain links TRBV28 with TRBJ2-7, with D perhaps TRBD2 (5 bases). CDR1 and CDR2 from the germline V gene are MDHEN and SYDVKM. This CDR3 region has 11 residues. V lost 3 bases and J 6 bases, leaving 6 bases between the germline ends.

This chain links TRBV29-1 with TRBJ2-5; TRBD1 matches at 7 bases. From germline, CDR1 is SQVTM and CDR2 ANQGSEA. The V gene end was trimmed by 7 bases and the J gene end by 9 bases; junction bases not matched to a gene: 14. This CDR3 has 13 residues. The CDR3 is CSAPMGTARAQYF. The CDR3 coding sequence is TGCAGCGCTCCAATGGGGACAGCCCGAGCCCAGTACTTC.

This clone was counted a single time. This chain links TRBV7-8 with TRBJ2-3; possibly TRBD2 for D (5 bases). Germline loops: CDR1 SGHVS, CDR2 FQNEAQ. V was trimmed by 5 bases and J by 5 bases, leaving 14 bases between them. The CDR3 length is 14 residues. The CDR3 sequence: CASSPITRKDTQYF. Here the CDR3 DNA reads TGTGCCAGCAGCCCTATTACTAGGAAAGATACGCAGTATTTT.

In its sample, this clone was seen a few times. At one end, the junction sequence differs from germline, possibly due to a read error. V gene TRBV28 combines with J gene TRBJ1-2; D possibly corresponds to TRBD1 (6 bases). The CDR3 loop spans 11 amino acids. Per the germline V gene, CDR1 is MDHEN and CDR2 is SYDVKM. The CDR3 bases are TGTGCCAGCAGTTCACAGGGTTTGGCGGGCTTC. As protein: CASSSQGLAGF.

The rearrangement joins TRBV11-3 to TRBJ1-3; 9 bases match TRBD1. The ends lost 5 bases at V and 3 bases at J; junction bases unmatched: 8. The germline gives CDR1 SGHNT, CDR2 YENEEA. The CDR3 runs to 16 residues. The CDR3 sequence is CASSPPGTGFGNTIYF. CDR3 nucleotides: TGTGCCAGCAGCCCGCCCGGGACAGGGTTTGGAAACACCATATATTTT.

J is TRBJ2-3 and V is TRBV5-5; tentative D call: TRBD2 (5 bases). This CDR3 is 15 amino acids long. Germline V gene lookup returns CDR1 SGHKS and CDR2 YYEKEE (reference sequence). The ends were cut back, 2 bases at V and 6 bases at J, with 16 bases in the middle. DNA for the CDR3: TGTGCCAGCAGCTTCTATGGGCGGGCCCCGGATACGCAGTATTTT. Residues: CASSFYGRAPDTQYF.

The chain has TRBV6-4 and TRBJ2-3; 12 nucleotides match TRBD2. V shed 6 bases, J shed 4 bases, and the junction held 5 bases outside the gene matches. The CDR3 totals 15 residues. Germline CDR1 is MRHNA and CDR2 is SNTAGT. The CDR3 nucleotides are TGTGCCAGCAGCCGACTAGCGGGAGAAGCAGATACGCAGTATTTT. This translates into CASSRLAGEADTQYF.

This sequence joins TRBV7-7 and TRBJ1-2, with D uncertain. CDR1 SSHAT and CDR2 FNYEAQ come from the germline V gene (reference sequence). The CDR3 consists of 15 residues. V lost 7 bases and J lost 0, with 15 bases in between. The CDR3 reads CASNQLGSANYGYTF. The CDR3 DNA is TGTGCCAGCAACCAGCTGGGCTCAGCTAACTATGGCTACACCTTC.

This clone turned up a few times. The V gene is TRBV7-2, the J gene TRBJ1-1, with 8 bases matching TRBD1. The CDR3 has 15 residues. CDR1 and CDR2 (germline): SGHTA, FQGNSA. V dropped 1 base and J dropped 1; count of bases not matched to a gene: 2. The CDR3 nucleotides are TGTGCCAGCAGCTTAGACAGGGGGAGGAACACTGAAGCTTTCTTT. Its translation is CASSLDRGRNTEAFF. Filled out from reference TRBV7-2 and TRBJ1-1, the complete variable domain reads GAGVSQSPSNKVTEKGKDVELRCDPISGHTALYWYRQSLGQGLEFLIYFQGNSAPDKSGLPSDRFSAERTGGSVSTLTIQRTQQEDSAVYLCASSLDRGRNTEAFFGQGTRLTVV.

This clone was detected once. The rearrangement uses TRBV15 and TRBJ2-7; 9 positions match TRBD2. Germline trimming cut 6 bases from V and 3 bases from J; bases unmatched to any gene: 6. This CDR3 contains 14 residues. Looked up from germline, CDR1 is LNHNV and CDR2 is YYDKDF (reference sequence). The CDR3 DNA sequence: TGTGCCACCAGAGCTAGCGGGGCACACTACGAGCAGTACTTC. This gives the protein CATRASGAHYEQYF.

V usage is TRBV4-1 and J usage is TRBJ2-3; a weak D match, TRBD2 (7 bases). The V gene's germline CDR1 is MGHRA and CDR2 YSYEKL. V dropped 3 bases and J dropped 6 bases, with 28 bases sitting between them. This CDR3 contains 19 residues. CDR3 sequence: CASSHPLTSAGAHEDTQYF. The CDR3 nucleotides are TGCGCCAGCAGCCACCCCCTGACGTCTGCGGGGGCCCACGAGGATACGCAGTATTTT.

This clone was observed once. CDR3 residues: CASGLVLAGTDTQYF. The CDR3 nucleotides read TGTGCTAGTGGTTTGGTACTAGCGGGCACAGATACGCAGTATTTT. The chain joins TRBV12-5 to TRBJ2-3, with 8 bases matching TRBD2. V lost 0 bases and J lost 1; bases outside the gene matches: 0. Germline V CDR1 and CDR2: LGHNT, FRNRAP. The CDR3 loop spans 15 amino acids.

The CDR3 DNA sequence: TGTGCCAGTAGTGCCCAGGACAGGGCGAGCAATCAGCCCCAGCATTTT. Translation: CASSAQDRASNQPQHF. The chain couples TRBV19 to TRBJ1-5, with TRBD1 matching over 8 bases. Germline lookup yields CDR1 LNHDA and CDR2 SQIVND (reference sequence). Trimming removed 5 bases from V and 1 base from J; junction bases left unmatched: 7. The CDR3 sequence is 16 residues long. The full variable domain, completed using reference TRBV19 and TRBJ1-5, is DGGITQSPKYLFRKEGQNVTLSCEQNLNHDAMYWYRQDPGQGLRLIYYSQIVNDFQKGDIAEGYSVSREKKESFPLTVTSAQKNPTAFYLCASSAQDRASNQPQHFGDGTRLSIL.

The rearrangement links TRBV10-3 to TRBJ2-3; tentatively, D is TRBD1 or TRBD2 (5 bases each). V shed 8 bases and J shed 4 bases, with 10 bases lying between them. CDR3 length equals 12 residues. Germline V gene data show CDR1 as ENHRY and CDR2 as SYGVKD. CDR3 amino acids: CAIGTISDTQYF. CDR3 in DNA: TGTGCCATCGGGACGATTTCAGATACGCAGTATTTT.

The V gene is TRBV9, the J gene TRBJ2-4, with D hard to call. Germline V gene data show CDR1 as SGDLS and CDR2 as YYNGEE. The CDR3 consists of 13 residues. The V gene lost 0 bases and the J gene lost 5 bases, with 6 bases spanning the gap. Here the CDR3 DNA reads TGTGCCAGCAGCGTAGGGGTTGAAAACATTCAGTACTTC. This codes for CASSVGVENIQYF.

The chain links TRBV11-2 to TRBJ1-5; D gene ambiguous. Trimming stripped 1 base from V and 0 bases from J, with 10 bases between. This CDR3 spans 16 amino acids. Germline V CDR1 and CDR2: SGHAT, FQNNGV. The CDR3 coding sequence is TGTGCCAGCAGCTTAGGGGCAGCAAATAGCAATCAGCCCCAGCATTTT. Its translation: CASSLGAANSNQPQHF.

The sample holds a few counts of this clone. The gene calls are TRBV7-2 and TRBJ1-1, with no clear D. V dropped 5 bases and J dropped 3 bases, with 10 bases sitting between them. The CDR3 is 13 residues long. Germline loops: CDR1 SGHTA, CDR2 FQGNSA. CDR3 nucleotides: TGTGCCAGCAGCGAACAGAGATACACTGAAGCTTTCTTT. Its protein product is CASSEQRYTEAFF.

Only one count was recorded for this clone. The V call is TRBV15, the J call TRBJ2-1, with D perhaps TRBD2 (6 bases). The V and J ends lost 1 base and 1 base respectively, with 8 bases between them. The CDR3 is 15 residues long. From germline, CDR1 is LNHNV and CDR2 YYDKDF (reference sequence). CDR3 sequence reads: CATSRAGVSYNEQFF. The CDR3 coding sequence is TGTGCCACCAGCAGAGCGGGAGTGTCCTACAATGAGCAGTTCTTC.

CDR3: CASKRGLDTQYF. The CDR3, as DNA: TGTGCCAGCAAGCGGGGGTTAGATACGCAGTATTTT. J is TRBJ2-3 and V is TRBV11-2, with 8 positions matching TRBD2. The germline V gene has CDR1 SGHAT and CDR2 FQNNGV. CDR3 length: 12 residues. After removal of 7 bases from V and 5 bases from J, the junction contained 2 bases not matched to a gene. Using reference TRBV11-2 and TRBJ2-3 for the parts outside the CDR3, the full variable domain is EAGVAQSPRYKIIEKRQSVAFWCNPISGHATLYWYQQILGQGPKLLIQFQNNGVVDDSQLPKDRFSAERLKGVDSTLKIQPAKLEDSAVYLCASKRGLDTQYFGPGTRLTVL.

The gene calls are TRBV30 and TRBJ1-4; 10 positions agree with TRBD1. In germline, CDR1 is GTSNPN, CDR2 SVGIG (reference sequence). The junction had 4 bases not matched to a gene; V was cut back by 4 bases and J by 8 bases. CDR3 size: 13 residues. The CDR3 loop reads CAWMGTGVEKLFF. CDR3 DNA sequence: TGTGCCTGGATGGGGACAGGGGTCGAAAAACTGTTTTTT.

The V gene is TRBV5-4, the J gene TRBJ1-1; tentatively, D is TRBD1 (5 bases). This CDR3 contains 15 residues. The V end was cut by 2 bases, the J end by 0 bases, with 11 bases between. Germline CDR1 and CDR2: SGHNT and YYREEE (reference sequence). Here the CDR3 reads CASSFNWGMNTEAFF. CDR3 nucleotides: TGTGCCAGCAGCTTCAACTGGGGGATGAACACTGAAGCTTTCTTT.

This clone was picked up a small number of times. This sequence joins TRBV5-1 and TRBJ2-5, with no clear D. Per germline, CDR1 SGHRS and CDR2 YFSETQ. Trimming stripped 0 bases from V and 1 base from J, with 4 bases between. This CDR3 spans 13 amino acids. The CDR3 protein is CASSLGVQETQYF. The DNA for the CDR3 is TGCGCCAGCAGCTTGGGTGTCCAAGAGACCCAGTACTTC.